This T cell receptor (beta chain) was captured in a study of monozygotic twins with inflammatory bowel disease. As regards this clonotype: What it binds is not known.

Findings of the study overall: Healthy co-twins showed greater TCRbeta diversity (inverse Simpson) than IBD patients. IBD patients shared fewer clonotypes with other individuals than healthy twins, especially patients with disease activity signs.

TCRdb reanalyzed the 5' RACE reads and collapses them to one entry per CDR3 protein, without DNA. Its clone listing holds fewer than 400,000 distinct CDR3 sequences. The CDR3 extends over 14 amino acids. The germline V gene has CDR1 MNHEY and CDR2 SVGEGT. The J gene is TRBJ2-5, the V gene TRBV6-2 or TRBV6-3; TCRdb outputs TRBD1, but without DNA this stays unchecked. The receptor was isolated from a human donor with ulcerative colitis or Crohn's disease, or a healthy co-twin of an affected twin (not recorded which). Sample: blood. The CDR3 loop reads CASASRELLETQYF.